The 29 T cell receptor beta chains listed next were all sequenced from one sample in a study. TCRdb fed the 5' RACE reads into MiXCR, producing one record per CDR3 protein. The repertoire has about 40,000 distinct CDR3 sequences, approximately 17% of them found once; the top ten carry approximately 2.9%. Specimen: naive CD4+ T cells sorted from a lymph node. The subset here: naive CD4+ T cells, CD4+CD45RA+CD25-. The receptors here all came from a female donor with breast cancer.

This clonotype was counted ten times or more. The chain has TRBV5-1 and TRBJ2-1, with TRBD2 identical over 12 bases. The trim removed 4 bases at V and 8 bases at J, leaving 7 bases unmatched. Looked up from germline, CDR1 is SGHRS and CDR2 is YFSETQ. This CDR3 has 15 residues. CDR3 amino acids: CASSPSGGAEYEQFF. In nucleotides, the CDR3 is TGCGCCAGCAGCCCTAGCGGGGGGGCCGAGTATGAGCAGTTCTTC.

This clonotype was detected a few times. The rearrangement links TRBV10-1 to TRBJ2-1, with 8 bases that match TRBD1. With V trimmed by 3 bases and J by 5 bases, 12 bases remained unmatched. Per the germline V gene, CDR1 is WNHNN and CDR2 is SYGVQD (reference sequence). The CDR3 has 17 residues. CDR3 sequence: CASSETGGLSRHNEQFF. The CDR3 bases are TGCGCCAGCAGTGAAACAGGGGGGCTCTCTAGACACAATGAGCAGTTCTTC.

V usage is TRBV9 and J usage is TRBJ2-5; tentatively, D is TRBD1 (6 bases). The germline CDR1 and CDR2 sequences are SGDLS and YYNGEE. This CDR3 spans 15 amino acids. Trimming took off 4 bases at V and 2 bases at J, with 15 bases between the two ends. DNA for the CDR3: TGTGCCAGCAGCATAGGACAGAGGACTCAAGAGACCCAGTACTTC. Its translation: CASSIGQRTQETQYF.

This clonotype has ten or more counts. The J gene is TRBJ2-1, the V gene TRBV29-1; no reliable D call. CDR3 length: 16 residues. V lost 6 bases and J 0 bases, leaving 18 bases between the germline ends. The V gene's germline CDR1 is SQVTM and CDR2 ANQGSEA. Here the CDR3 DNA reads TGCAGCGTCTCCGTCCACCTTCGTGACTCCTACAATGAGCAGTTCTTC. Protein product: CSVSVHLRDSYNEQFF.

This clonotype showed up many times. V is TRBV29-1 and J is TRBJ2-1; 14 positions match TRBD2. V dropped 4 bases and J dropped 7; count of bases not matched to a gene: 9. The CDR3 contains 16 residues. CDR1 SQVTM and CDR2 ANQGSEA come from the germline V gene. This CDR3 is CSVAGGTSGSRNEQFF. In DNA form, the CDR3 reads TGCAGCGTTGCAGGGGGGACTAGCGGGAGTCGGAATGAGCAGTTCTTC.

The chain uses TRBV5-1 and TRBJ1-1; no clear D gene. CDR3 length equals 13 residues. The V gene's germline CDR1 is SGHRS and CDR2 YFSETQ. V was cut by 4 bases and J by 1 base, with 8 bases left in between. Here the CDR3 DNA reads TGCGCCAGCAGCGAGGCAGCGAACACTGAAGCTTTCTTT. Protein sequence: CASSEAANTEAFF.

This clonotype was observed a handful of times. This chain uses TRBV5-4 with TRBJ1-1; no clear D. The CDR3 totals 11 residues. V was shortened by 6 bases and J by 1 base, with 4 bases between the two germline ends. The germline V gene encodes CDR1 SGHNT and CDR2 YYREEE (reference sequence). The CDR3 here is CASTKNTEAFF. The CDR3 DNA follows: TGTGCCAGCACAAAGAACACTGAAGCTTTCTTT.

Concerning this clonotype: This may be a read error, as it is one base from a much larger clone. V and J are TRBV5-1 and TRBJ2-4; weak D call: TRBD2 (6 bases). V gave up 3 bases and J gave up 8 bases, with 12 bases separating them. Germline V gene data show CDR1 as SGHRS and CDR2 as YFSETQ. The CDR3 extends over 13 amino acids. The CDR3 DNA follows: TGCGCCAGCAGCTGTCCGGGGGACGACATTCAGTACTTC. This sequence encodes CASSCPGDDIQYF.

This clonotype was counted at least ten times. The V call is TRBV5-1, the J call TRBJ1-1, with D unclear. The CDR3 is 16 amino acids. Germline V CDR1 and CDR2: SGHRS, YFSETQ. Trimming removed 0 bases from V and 1 base from J, with 13 bases in between. The CDR3 DNA reads TGCGCCAGCAGCTTGGACAACTCCGTAGGGAACACTGAAGCTTTCTTT. Amino acids: CASSLDNSVGNTEAFF. Combining the CDR3 with reference TRBV5-1 and TRBJ1-1 gives the whole variable domain KAGVTQTPRYLIKTRGQQVTLSCSPISGHRSVSWYQQTPGQGLQFLFEYFSETQRNKGNFPGRFSGRQFSNSRSEMNVSTLELGDSALYLCASSLDNSVGNTEAFFGQGTRLTVV.

This clonotype was counted at least ten times. The chain joins TRBV28 to TRBJ2-6, with D perhaps matching TRBD1 (6 bases). Trimming removed 8 bases from V and 2 bases from J, with 13 bases in between. The CDR3 is 15 amino acids. Germline-derived CDR1 and CDR2 are MDHEN and SYDVKM. CDR3 sequence reads: CASWGRDTGANVLTF. The CDR3 nucleotides read TGTGCCAGCTGGGGCCGGGACACTGGGGCCAACGTCCTGACTTTC.

In its sample, this clonotype was seen many times. This rearrangement joins TRBV29-1 to TRBJ1-1; tentatively, D is TRBD1 (6 bases). The germline V gene encodes CDR1 SQVTM and CDR2 ANQGSEA. The CDR3 spans 12 residues. V was trimmed by 7 bases and J by 0 bases, leaving 9 bases between them. The CDR3 loop reads CSADRLNTEAFF. The CDR3 DNA sequence: TGCAGCGCTGACAGGTTGAACACTGAAGCTTTCTTT.

Only a few counts were recorded for this clonotype. The chain recombines TRBV20-1 with TRBJ2-3; D perhaps matches TRBD2 (5 bases). The CDR3 contains 15 residues. The V end was cut by 6 bases, the J end by 3 bases, with 19 bases between. Germline CDR1 is DFQATT and CDR2 is SNEGSKA (reference sequence). CDR3 nucleotide sequence: TGCAGTGCCTCGGTAATTAGCGTACTAACAGATACGCAGTATTTT. Its protein is CSASVISVLTDTQYF.

V usage is TRBV5-1 and J usage is TRBJ2-5, with 7 nucleotides matching TRBD1. V trimming: 2 bases; J trimming: 5 bases; junction bases outside the gene matches: 9. Germline V gene lookup returns CDR1 SGHRS and CDR2 YFSETQ. This CDR3 region has 15 residues. The CDR3 DNA reads TGCGCCAGCAGCTTCCGACAGGGTGTTCAGGAGACCCAGTACTTC. Amino acids: CASSFRQGVQETQYF.

This clonotype was detected only a few times. This chain joins TRBV6-5 and TRBJ1-1; D is unresolved. Trimming removed 9 bases at V and 1 base at J, with 15 bases between. The CDR3 has 14 residues. From germline, CDR1 is MNHEY and CDR2 SVGAGI. CDR3 in DNA: TGTGCCAGTTCTTTTTCAGGCAGGAACACTGAAGCTTTCTTT. It encodes CASSFSGRNTEAFF.

A remark on this clonotype: Given a much more abundant clone one base away, this may be a read error. The genes are TRBV28 and TRBJ1-5; TRBD1 might be the D (5 bases). The CDR3 consists of 15 residues. Germline V lookup: CDR1 MDHEN, CDR2 SYDVKM. CDR3 amino acids: CASSPQQASDQPQHF. The CDR3, as DNA: TGTGCCAGCAGTCCGCAACAGGCTAGCGATCAGCCCCAGCATTTT.

This clonotype showed up just a few times. The chain has TRBV9 and TRBJ1-6, with 9 bases lining up with TRBD1. The CDR3 extends over 21 amino acids. Per the germline V gene, CDR1 is SGDLS and CDR2 is YYNGEE. The trim removed 0 bases at V and 5 bases at J, leaving 18 bases unmatched. The CDR3 DNA is TGTGCCAGCAGCGTAGAGGCTCCGGGACAGGGATTGAGGGTTCATAATTCACCCCTCCACTTT. It yields the protein CASSVEAPGQGLRVHNSPLHF.

Turning to this clonotype: The missing conserved phenylalanine or tryptophan at the end of this CDR3 makes a read error likely. The chain couples TRBV3-1 to TRBJ1-2; D call uncertain. There are 12 residues in the CDR3. The germline CDR1 and CDR2 sequences are LGHDT and YNNKEL (reference sequence). The CDR3 loop reads CASKKGAYGYTS. CDR3 DNA sequence: TGTGCTAGCAAAAAGGGTGCCTATGGCTACACCTCC.

The chain uses TRBV9 and TRBJ1-3, with a weak D call TRBD1 (5 bases). V dropped 0 bases and J dropped 4 bases, with 5 bases sitting between them. Germline assignment: CDR1 SGDLS and CDR2 YYNGEE. The CDR3 runs 13 residues. In DNA form, the CDR3 reads TGTGCCAGCAGCGTAGACAGGGGAAACACCATATATTTT. It encodes CASSVDRGNTIYF. The full variable domain, its missing parts supplied by reference TRBV9 and TRBJ1-3, is DSGVTQTPKHLITATGQRVTLRCSPRSGDLSVYWYQQSLDQGLQFLIQYYNGEERAKGNILERFSAQQFPDLHSELNLSSLELGDSALYFCASSVDRGNTIYFGEGSWLTVV.

This clonotype showed up just a few times. The V call is TRBV7-9, the J call TRBJ2-1; 10 bases agree with TRBD2. The CDR3 consists of 13 residues. Germline assignment: CDR1 SEHNR and CDR2 FQNEAQ (reference sequence). V shed 6 bases and J 13 bases; nucleotides not matched to a gene: 9. CDR3 loop: CASRPRTSGVQFF. In DNA form, the CDR3 reads TGTGCCAGCAGACCTCGGACTAGCGGAGTACAGTTCTTC.

This clonotype was seen a handful of times. The chain carries TRBV5-1 and TRBJ1-1; possibly TRBD1 for D (6 bases). The CDR3 is made up of 18 amino acids. The V end lost 4 bases, the J end lost 2 bases, and 24 bases lay between the germline ends. The germline V gene has CDR1 SGHRS and CDR2 YFSETQ. The CDR3 DNA reads TGCGCCAGCAGCCCGACAATCGGCGGGGGCAGTAAAAACACTGAAGCTTTCTTT. It is translated as CASSPTIGGGSKNTEAFF.

The gene calls are TRBV20-1 and TRBJ2-1; the D is unclear. The CDR3 length is 14 residues. The ends were cut back, 0 bases at V and 4 bases at J, with 10 bases in the middle. The germline V gene has CDR1 DFQATT and CDR2 SNEGSKA (reference sequence). DNA of the CDR3: TGCAGTGCTAGAGACCCCTCTCGTTACAATGAGCAGTTCTTC. It encodes CSARDPSRYNEQFF.

The chain uses TRBV5-6 and TRBJ1-2, with unresolved D. The V end lost 5 bases, the J end lost 5 bases, and 19 bases lay between the germline ends. This CDR3 is 15 amino acids long. CDR1 and CDR2 (germline): SGHDT, YYEEEE. The CDR3 nucleotides read TGTGCCAGCAGATCAGAGGTTCAGGACTATTATGGCTACACCTTC. It encodes CASRSEVQDYYGYTF.

This clonotype was counted only a few times. This chain joins TRBV28 and TRBJ1-4; D might be TRBD1 (5 bases). V shed 6 bases and J shed 0 bases, with 14 bases lying between them. This CDR3 has 16 residues. In germline, CDR1 is MDHEN, CDR2 SYDVKM. The DNA of the CDR3 is TGTGCCAGCAGCTCCCCCCGGGGCGCAACTAATGAAAAACTGTTTTTT. It specifies CASSSPRGATNEKLFF.

This clonotype was detected many times. This sequence joins TRBV5-1 and TRBJ2-1, with D possibly being TRBD2 (6 bases). The CDR3 spans 14 residues. Germline lookup yields CDR1 SGHRS and CDR2 YFSETQ. The V and J ends lost 4 bases and 7 bases respectively, with 15 bases between them. The CDR3 coding sequence is TGCGCCAGCAGCCCGGACTACCGCAGGAATGAGCAGTTCTTC. Translating gives CASSPDYRRNEQFF. Supplemented by reference TRBV5-1 and TRBJ2-1, the full variable domain reads KAGVTQTPRYLIKTRGQQVTLSCSPISGHRSVSWYQQTPGQGLQFLFEYFSETQRNKGNFPGRFSGRQFSNSRSEMNVSTLELGDSALYLCASSPDYRRNEQFFGPGTRLTVL.

This clonotype was counted many times. The chain combines TRBV15 with TRBJ2-1, with TRBD2 as a possible D gene (6 bases). From germline, CDR1 is LNHNV and CDR2 YYDKDF (reference sequence). This CDR3 contains 16 residues. Trimming pared 1 base from V and 3 bases from J, leaving 13 bases between. CDR3 residues: CATSRGDGGNYNEQFF. The CDR3 DNA is TGTGCCACCAGCAGAGGTGACGGCGGGAACTACAATGAGCAGTTCTTC.

This clonotype came up a few times. V gene TRBV28 combines with J gene TRBJ1-5, with D possibly TRBD1 on 5 matching bases. V was trimmed by 7 bases and J by 5 bases, leaving 18 bases between them. CDR1 MDHEN and CDR2 SYDVKM come from the germline V gene. The CDR3 extends over 15 amino acids. CDR3 residues: CASTFRRQGHQPQHF. DNA of the CDR3: TGTGCCAGCACATTCCGTCGGCAGGGCCATCAGCCCCAGCATTTT. Together with reference TRBV28 and TRBJ1-5, the CDR3 gives the full variable domain: DVKVTQSSRYLVKRTGEKVFLECVQDMDHENMFWYRQDPGLGLRLIYFSYDVKMKEKGDIPEGYSVSREKKERFSLILESASTNQTSMYLCASTFRRQGHQPQHFGDGTRLSIL.

This clonotype was observed a handful of times. The rearrangement links TRBV5-1 to TRBJ1-5; no reliable D call. Germline V lookup: CDR1 SGHRS, CDR2 YFSETQ. CDR3 size: 13 residues. V was shortened by 2 bases and J by 5 bases, with 8 bases between the two germline ends. CDR3 coding DNA: TGCGCCAGCAGCTTCTCTGGGCATCAGCCCCAGCATTTT. Translation gives CASSFSGHQPQHF.

This sequence joins TRBV6-5 and TRBJ1-1; 8 nucleotides line up with TRBD1. The V segment lost 4 bases and the J segment 2 bases; nucleotides outside the gene matches: 3. This CDR3 region has 14 residues. Per the germline V gene, CDR1 is MNHEY and CDR2 is SVGAGI. The CDR3 here is CASSWTGTNTEAFF. The CDR3 region has the DNA TGTGCCAGCAGTTGGACAGGGACAAACACTGAAGCTTTCTTT.

CDR3 nucleotide sequence: TGCGCCAGCAGCTTGGGCTTGCCGGGGGATAATTCACCCCTCCACTTT. Translation: CASSLGLPGDNSPLHF. The chain couples TRBV5-1 to TRBJ1-6; D is perhaps TRBD1 (5 bases). Germline CDR1 is SGHRS and CDR2 is YFSETQ. The CDR3 is 16 residues long. Trimming shortened V by 0 bases and J by 5 bases, and 12 bases separated the two germline ends.